This T cell receptor beta chain comes out of a study of blood T cells in healthy people across ages. A J-beta primer mix and a sample-barcoded 5' primer were used in a second PCR of roughly 6 to 11 cycles. Carrying 12 random nucleotides, a template-switch adaptor labeled each individual cDNA molecule. MiXCR was run by TCRdb on the 5' RACE reads, yielding one entry per CDR3 protein. The sample shows some 550,000 distinct CDR3 sequences, around 50% of them seen only once. Trimming cost V 5 bases and J 1 base, with 15 bases left between them. CDR1 and CDR2 (germline): LGHNA, YNFKEQ. The CDR3 runs to 15 residues.

Sequencing was performed on blood. This chain links TRBV4-2 with TRBJ2-7, with a weak D call TRBD1 (6 bases). The clonotype was recovered from a man at least 80 years old in good health. CDR3 DNA: TGTGCCAGCAGCTCGTTGCGTCAGGGGTCCTACGAGCAGTACTTC. This sequence encodes CASSSLRQGSYEQYF.